The next 29 T cell receptor beta chains were all read from a single sample in a study of regulatory T cells in long-lasting Graves disease. The authors built TCR beta libraries using iRepertoire HTBI primers and Arm-PCR of CDR3 regions. Using its own MiXCR run on the multiplex PCR reads, TCRdb lists one record per CDR3 protein. The table records approximately 470,000 distinct CDR3 sequences, 15% to 20% of them present only once. Sample time point: newly diagnosed GD, antithyroid drugs for less than 3 months. RNA from PBMCs was the source of the TCR library. This sample also appeared in a second study, on T cells in Graves' hyperthyroidism and ophthalmopathy.

The sequencing here drew on peripheral blood mononuclear cells (PBMCs), taken at new diagnosis, from a patient treated with antithyroid drugs. These receptors were collected from a man between 35 and 55 years old with Graves disease.

There are many counts of this clonotype. The chain uses TRBV18 and TRBJ2-7; D is uncertain. CDR3 length: 14 amino acids. The V gene's germline CDR1 is KGHSH and CDR2 LQKENI. Trimming removed 6 bases from V and 0 bases from J, with 12 bases in between. The CDR3 reads CASSSLRLSYEQYF. The DNA of the CDR3 is TGTGCCAGCTCGTCTCTGAGACTCTCCTACGAGCAGTACTTC.

This clonotype was seen repeatedly, ten times or more. The DNA of the CDR3 is TGTGCCAGCAGCCATAAGGGGACCCACACCGGGGAGCTGTTTTTT. Translation: CASSHKGTHTGELFF. The rearrangement uses TRBV3-1 and TRBJ2-2, with D possibly called TRBD1 or TRBD2 (5 bases each). This CDR3 is built from 15 residues. The V and J ends lost 3 bases and 3 bases respectively, with 11 bases between them. CDR1 and CDR2 from the germline V gene are LGHDT and YNNKEL (reference sequence).

In its sample, this clonotype was seen a few times. The chain is built from TRBV6-1 and TRBJ2-3; 7 bases map to TRBD2. Germline V gene lookup returns CDR1 MNHNS and CDR2 SASEGT. The CDR3 is 16 residues long. V dropped 6 bases and J dropped 7; count of bases not matched to a gene: 16. In nucleotides, the CDR3 is TGTGCCAGCAGCCCCCATCAAGCGGGGTTCATTAATACGCAGTATTTT. It is translated as CASSPHQAGFINTQYF.

This clonotype has at least ten counts. The rearrangement links TRBV24-1 to TRBJ2-1; 9 bases map to TRBD2. Germline values: CDR1 KGHDR, CDR2 SFDVKD. The J segment lost 7 bases and the V segment lost 6 bases, leaving 9 bases of the junction unmatched. The CDR3 runs 15 residues. CDR3 protein: CATSLLAGEENEQFF. The DNA of the CDR3 is TGTGCCACCAGTTTGTTAGCGGGAGAGGAGAATGAGCAGTTCTTC.

In this sample, this clonotype turned up many times. The chain links TRBV24-1 to TRBJ2-1; D possibly corresponds to TRBD1 (5 bases). The CDR3 consists of 15 residues. V dropped 7 bases and J dropped 0 bases, with 12 bases sitting between them. CDR1 is KGHDR and CDR2 is SFDVKD in the germline V gene. CDR3 amino acids: CATRDPTGSYNEQFF. In nucleotides, the CDR3 is TGTGCCACCAGAGATCCCACAGGCTCCTACAATGAGCAGTTCTTC.

A single count supports this clonotype. A read error likely explains this, since a far larger clone differs by one base. CDR3 sequence: CASNRLAQSYEQFF. CDR3 DNA sequence: TGTGCCAGCAACAGACTAGCGCAATCCTACGAGCAGTTCTTC. This chain joins TRBV28 and TRBJ2-1, with 8 bases that match TRBD2. V was clipped by 7 bases and J by 10 bases; unmatched bases: 12. The CDR3 extends over 14 amino acids. In germline, CDR1 is MDHEN, CDR2 SYDVKM.

This clonotype has a count of ten or more. This chain links TRBV6-2 or TRBV6-3 with TRBJ2-3; 8 bases agree with TRBD2. J was trimmed by 2 bases and V by 2 bases; bases with no gene match: 9. This CDR3 has 17 residues. Germline V gene data show CDR1 as MNHEY and CDR2 as SVGEGT. This chain's CDR3 is CASSYPPSGRNTDTQYF. The CDR3 DNA follows: TGTGCCAGCAGTTACCCTCCTAGCGGGCGGAACACAGATACGCAGTATTTT.

The rearrangement uses TRBV24-1 and TRBJ2-7; the D gene could be TRBD1 or TRBD2 (5 bases each). The germline V gene encodes CDR1 KGHDR and CDR2 SFDVKD. The V gene lost 2 bases and the J gene lost 2 bases, with 9 bases spanning the gap. The CDR3 contains 14 residues. CDR3 coding DNA: TGTGCCACCAGTGATTCCGGGACGGCCTACGAGCAGTACTTC. Its translation: CATSDSGTAYEQYF.

Only a few counts were recorded for this clonotype. The chain links TRBV6-1 to TRBJ2-3; D not certain. Trimming pared 6 bases from V and 1 base from J, leaving 5 bases between. Germline assignment: CDR1 MNHNS and CDR2 SASEGT. This CDR3 has 12 amino acids. The CDR3 DNA reads as TGTGCCAGCAGAAGGCGCACAGATACGCAGTATTTT. Its protein product is CASRRRTDTQYF.

With regard to this clonotype: A much larger clone lies a single base off, so this may be a read error. CDR3 sequence (DNA): TGTGTCAGCAGCTTAGATCGGACAGGGGTGGCTTTCTTT. This translates into CVSSLDRTGVAFF. The V call is TRBV11-2, the J call TRBJ1-1; 9 bases are shared with TRBD1. Germline loops: CDR1 SGHAT, CDR2 FQNNGV. The CDR3 has 13 amino acids.

This clonotype was seen ten or more times. This chain links TRBV6-2 or TRBV6-3 with TRBJ2-4; 10 positions agree with TRBD1. Germline V lookup: CDR1 MNHEY, CDR2 SVGEGT. V was pared by 7 bases and J by 2 bases, with 5 bases of the junction left unmatched. The CDR3 covers 15 residues. This CDR3 reads CASTGTGEPKNIQYF. The DNA for the CDR3 is TGTGCCAGCACCGGGACAGGGGAGCCCAAAAACATTCAGTACTTC.

The table lists this clonotype with a few counts. A much larger clone sits a single nucleotide away, making a read error possible. The rearrangement links TRBV6-1 to TRBJ2-7; D not certain. Per germline, CDR1 MNHNS and CDR2 SASEGT. There are 12 residues in the CDR3. For the CDR3, the DNA is TGTGGCAGCAGCCTAGGTGTATCCGAGCAGTACTTC. Amino acid sequence: CGSSLGVSEQYF.

This clonotype was counted only a few times. The CDR3 nucleotides are TGTGCCAGTATTAGGGGGGTCTCCTACGAGCAGTACTTC. Translating it yields CASIRGVSYEQYF. The chain uses TRBV6-1 and TRBJ2-7; D possibly matches TRBD1 or TRBD2 (6 bases each). CDR3 length: 13 residues. The V end was cut by 9 bases, the J end by 0 bases, with 12 bases between. Per the germline V gene, CDR1 is MNHNS and CDR2 is SASEGT.

The chain has TRBV6-1 and TRBJ2-5; tentatively, D is TRBD1 or TRBD2 (5 bases each). The ends were cut back, 8 bases at V and 1 base at J, with 11 bases in the middle. Looked up from germline, CDR1 is MNHNS and CDR2 is SASEGT. CDR3 size: 13 residues. Here the CDR3 reads CASGDGFQETQYF. Here the CDR3 DNA reads TGTGCCAGCGGGGACGGCTTCCAAGAGACCCAGTACTTC.

This clonotype has a count of ten or more. V is TRBV28 and J is TRBJ2-2, with a possible D match to TRBD1 (5 bases). The germline CDR1 and CDR2 sequences are MDHEN and SYDVKM. CDR3 length: 15 residues. Between the trimmed V and J ends, which lost 1 base and 5 bases, there was a span of 11 bases. The CDR3 is CASSLFPGQTGELFF. CDR3 nucleotides: TGTGCCAGCAGTTTATTCCCAGGGCAGACCGGGGAGCTGTTTTTT.

This clonotype was counted ten times or more. The chain recombines TRBV11-2 with TRBJ2-6; TRBD2 is a possible D gene (5 bases). V was trimmed by 5 bases and J by 0 bases, leaving 8 bases between them. Germline CDR1 SGHAT, CDR2 FQNNGV. CDR3 length: 15 amino acids. In nucleotides, the CDR3 is TGTGCCAGCAGCATCCGGGACTCTGGGGCCAACGTCCTGACTTTC. The encoded protein is CASSIRDSGANVLTF.

This clonotype was seen a few times. J is TRBJ2-7 and V is TRBV2, with unresolved D. CDR3 size: 11 residues. The V gene lost 5 bases and the J gene lost 4 bases, with 6 bases spanning the gap. Looked up from germline, CDR1 is SNHLY and CDR2 is FYNNEI. Here the CDR3 DNA reads TGTGCCAGCAGTATAGATTACGAGCAGTACTTC. It encodes CASSIDYEQYF.

J is TRBJ2-1 and V is TRBV20-1; TRBD2 matches 12 bases. This CDR3 has 15 amino acids. The V and J ends lost 5 bases and 2 bases, in that order; junction bases with no gene match: 4. The germline V gene has CDR1 DFQATT and CDR2 SNEGSKA (reference sequence). The DNA for the CDR3 is TGCAGTGCTCTAGCGGGAGGGCCTGCCTACAATGAGCAGTTCTTC. This codes for CSALAGGPAYNEQFF.

This clonotype was seen a handful of times. This chain connects TRBV2 to TRBJ2-5; D gene ambiguous. This CDR3 is built from 11 residues. Germline-derived CDR1 and CDR2 are SNHLY and FYNNEI. V was shortened by 7 bases and J by 2 bases, with 5 bases between the two germline ends. The CDR3 nucleotides read TGTGCCAGCAACAGACAAGAGACCCAGTACTTC. Its protein product is CASNRQETQYF.

For this clonotype: Just one base apart from a much larger clone, this may be a read error. The gene calls are TRBV12-3 or TRBV12-4 and TRBJ1-5; D not certain. The V end lost 3 bases, the J end lost 2 bases, and 11 bases lay between the germline ends. This CDR3 has 15 amino acids. The CDR3 DNA follows: TGTGCCAGCAGTTTTGGGAGGGATGGCAATCAGCCCCAGCATTTT. It specifies CASSFGRDGNQPQHF.

V is TRBV24-1 and J is TRBJ2-1; possibly TRBD1 or TRBD2 for D (5 bases each). The V end was cut by 2 bases, the J end by 0 bases, with 13 bases between. The V gene's germline CDR1 is KGHDR and CDR2 SFDVKD. The CDR3 covers 17 residues. CDR3 sequence reads: CATSDSGPAHSYNEQFF. DNA for the CDR3: TGTGCCACCAGTGATTCGGGGCCCGCGCACTCCTACAATGAGCAGTTCTTC.

This clonotype was found a few times. This sequence joins TRBV20-1 and TRBJ2-5; D possibly corresponds to TRBD2 (5 bases). There are 13 residues in the CDR3. V lost 5 bases and J 5 bases, leaving 15 bases between the germline ends. Germline loops: CDR1 DFQATT, CDR2 SNEGSKA (reference sequence). In DNA, the CDR3 is TGCAGTGCTTTTACTAGGAGTTTGGAGACCCAGTACTTC. Its protein is CSAFTRSLETQYF.

This clonotype was seen repeatedly, ten times or more. The chain couples TRBV28 to TRBJ1-6, with D perhaps matching TRBD1 (5 bases). This CDR3 is built from 11 residues. V was cut by 8 bases and J by 13 bases, with 12 bases left in between. Germline loops: CDR1 MDHEN, CDR2 SYDVKM. Written as DNA, the CDR3 is TGTGCCAGCCATGGGGCAGGGCCCCTCCACTTT. Amino acid sequence: CASHGAGPLHF.

This clonotype was picked up many times. This chain uses TRBV7-9 with TRBJ2-1, with D maybe TRBD1 (5 bases). Germline CDR1 SEHNR, CDR2 FQNEAQ (reference sequence). Trimming removed 1 base at V and 10 bases at J, with 8 bases between. This CDR3 has 12 residues. CDR3 nucleotides: TGTGCCAGCAGCTTAGGGACAATCGAGCAGTTCTTC. It translates to CASSLGTIEQFF.

The rearrangement links TRBV29-1 to TRBJ2-2; TRBD2 might be the D (6 bases). The CDR3 is 15 amino acids. Trimming removed 3 bases from V and 4 bases from J, with 15 bases in between. Germline assignment: CDR1 SQVTM and CDR2 ANQGSEA. The DNA for the CDR3 is TGCAGCGTTGATTCTCCCGGGAGAGCCACCGGGGAGCTGTTTTTT. Its protein product is CSVDSPGRATGELFF.

This clonotype was counted only a few times. The chain couples TRBV15 to TRBJ2-2, with TRBD2 as a possible D gene (5 bases). The germline CDR1 and CDR2 sequences are LNHNV and YYDKDF (reference sequence). With 1 base removed from V and 0 bases from J, the gap between germline ends came to 6 bases. This CDR3 contains 15 residues. This CDR3 reads CATSRVRANTGELFF. For the CDR3, the DNA is TGTGCCACCAGCAGAGTGAGGGCGAACACCGGGGAGCTGTTTTTT.

The sample holds many counts of this clonotype. The chain joins TRBV11-2 to TRBJ2-7; D remains unclear. This CDR3 has 13 amino acids. The germline V gene has CDR1 SGHAT and CDR2 FQNNGV. V lost 5 bases, J lost 1 base, and 9 bases lay in between. For the CDR3, the DNA is TGTGCCAGCAGCCCAGCCGTTTCCTACGAGCAGTACTTC. Translating it yields CASSPAVSYEQYF.

This clonotype appeared many times. This sequence joins TRBV28 and TRBJ2-3, with D possibly being TRBD2 (6 bases). Germline CDR1 MDHEN, CDR2 SYDVKM. V was clipped by 7 bases and J by 5 bases, with 16 bases between them. This CDR3 has 14 residues. The CDR3 DNA reads as TGTGCCAGCACCGTTAGGAGGGTTCAAGATACGCAGTATTTT. As protein: CASTVRRVQDTQYF.

This clonotype was seen repeatedly, ten times or more. The CDR3 DNA is TGCGCCAGCAGTGACCGGAGGGGACAGGGCCCCTACGAGCAGTACTTC. Translated: CASSDRRGQGPYEQYF. The chain combines TRBV10-1 with TRBJ2-7, with 9 bases fitting TRBD1. Trimming removed 3 bases from V and 2 bases from J; junction bases left unmatched: 8. Looked up from germline, CDR1 is WNHNN and CDR2 is SYGVQD (reference sequence). This CDR3 has 16 amino acids.